The 3 T cell receptor beta chains listed next were all sequenced from one sample in a study of Graves' ophthalmopathy and Graves' hyperthyroidism. Amplifying from RNA transcripts, the study obtained TCR beta CDR3 regions. First-round RT-PCR used HTBI primers; second-round multiplex PCR followed. TCRdb recomputed calls from the multiplex PCR reads with MiXCR, one row per CDR3 protein. Of around 590,000 distinct CDR3 sequences in the sample, about two fifths were seen once. The specimen was peripheral blood or thyroid tissue (not recorded which). The receptors stem from an adult man with Graves' hyperthyroidism.

V is TRBV7-3 and J is TRBJ1-2, with D possibly TRBD1 on 6 matching bases. From germline, CDR1 is SGHTA and CDR2 FQGTGA. Trimming stripped 5 bases from V and 2 bases from J, with 12 bases between. The CDR3 spans 14 residues. The CDR3 coding sequence is TGTGCCAGCAGCATGGGACACACAAACTATGGCTACACCTTC. As protein: CASSMGHTNYGYTF.

The chain is built from TRBV2 and TRBJ1-3; D remains unclear. Germline V gene data show CDR1 as SNHLY and CDR2 as FYNNEI. V was clipped by 3 bases and J by 9 bases, with 12 bases between them. The CDR3 is 13 residues long. Written as DNA, the CDR3 is TGTGCCAGCAGTGAGAGTGCGGGGATCACCATATATTTT. This codes for CASSESAGITIYF.

This clonotype was seen repeatedly, ten times or more. This chain joins TRBV5-5 and TRBJ2-7; D call uncertain. CDR1 and CDR2 (germline): SGHKS, YYEKEE (reference sequence). This CDR3 has 12 amino acids. V was cut by 4 bases and J by 5 bases, with 10 bases left in between. The CDR3 sequence: CASSAIGHEQYF. DNA for the CDR3: TGTGCCAGCAGCGCGATCGGACACGAGCAGTACTTC. The full variable domain, with the rest looked up from reference TRBV5-5 and TRBJ2-7, is DAGVTQSPTHLIKTRGQQVTLRCSPISGHKSVSWYQQVLGQGPQFIFQYYEKEERGRGNFPDRFSARQFPNYSSELNVNALLLGDSALYLCASSAIGHEQYFGPGTRLTVT.